This T cell receptor (beta chain) was identified during a study of T cells in Graves' hyperthyroidism and ophthalmopathy. Study background: Peripheral blood collection took place at initial diagnosis, before any treatment. General study findings and limits: Clonotypes that were expanded in thyroid above 0.001 mostly appeared in blood too.

TCR beta CDR3 regions were amplified from RNA transcripts. HTBI primers were the set used in a first-round RT-PCR of the TCR CDR3. TCRdb independently ran MiXCR on the multiplex PCR reads; one entry per CDR3 protein. The table includes 340,000 or so distinct CDR3 sequences, roughly 15% detected once. Graves' hyperthyroidism was deemed stable absent ophthalmopathy progression within 18 months. Those patients with uncontrolled infection, other autoimmune disease, pregnancy or lactation were excluded. Trimming removed 0 bases at V and 1 base at J, with 8 bases between. The CDR3 covers 14 residues. Germline V CDR1 and CDR2: SGHDT, YYEEEE. This clonotype was counted many times. Its specificity is not known.

The V call is TRBV5-6, the J call TRBJ2-7, with D unclear. This receptor was obtained from a man aged 30-40 years with Graves' hyperthyroidism. Sequenced material: blood. The CDR3 region is CASSLGDDSYEQYF. DNA for the CDR3: TGTGCCAGCAGCTTGGGGGATGATTCCTACGAGCAGTACTTC. Drawing the rest from reference TRBV5-6 and TRBJ2-7, the complete variable domain is DAGVTQSPTHLIKTRGQQVTLRCSPKSGHDTVSWYQQALGQGPQFIFQYYEEEERQRGNFPDRFSGHQFPNYSSELNVNALLLGDSALYLCASSLGDDSYEQYFGPGTRLTVT.